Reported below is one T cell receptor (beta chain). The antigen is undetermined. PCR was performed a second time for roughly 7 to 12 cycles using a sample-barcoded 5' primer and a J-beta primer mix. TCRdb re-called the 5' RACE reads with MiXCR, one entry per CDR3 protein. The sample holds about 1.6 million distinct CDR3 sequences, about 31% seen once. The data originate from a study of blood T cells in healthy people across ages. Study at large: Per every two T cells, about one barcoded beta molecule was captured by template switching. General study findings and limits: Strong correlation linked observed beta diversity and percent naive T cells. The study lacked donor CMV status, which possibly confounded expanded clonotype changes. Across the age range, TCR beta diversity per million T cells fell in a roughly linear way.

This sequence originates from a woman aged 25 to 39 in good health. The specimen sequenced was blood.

The CDR3 loop is CSATGQGPSYEQYF. CDR3 sequence (DNA): TGCAGCGCAACTGGACAGGGCCCCTCCTACGAGCAGTACTTC. The V call is TRBV29-1, the J call TRBJ2-7; TRBD1 matches at 8 bases. The junction had 8 bases not matched to a gene; V was cut back by 7 bases and J by 0 bases. CDR3 length: 14 residues. Germline CDR1 is SQVTM and CDR2 is ANQGSEA.